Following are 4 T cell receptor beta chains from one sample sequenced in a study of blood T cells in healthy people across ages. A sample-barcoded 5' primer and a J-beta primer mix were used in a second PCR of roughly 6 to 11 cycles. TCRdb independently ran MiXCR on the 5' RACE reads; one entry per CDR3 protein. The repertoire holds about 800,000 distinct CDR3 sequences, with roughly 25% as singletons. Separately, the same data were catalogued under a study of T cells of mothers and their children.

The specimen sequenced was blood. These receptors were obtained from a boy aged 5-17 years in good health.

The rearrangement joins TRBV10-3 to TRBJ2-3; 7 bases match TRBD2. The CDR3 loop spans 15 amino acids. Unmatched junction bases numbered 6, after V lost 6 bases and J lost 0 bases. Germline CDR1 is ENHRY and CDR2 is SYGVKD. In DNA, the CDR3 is TGTGCCATCAGGACCAGCGGGATGAGCACAGATACGCAGTATTTT. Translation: CAIRTSGMSTDTQYF.

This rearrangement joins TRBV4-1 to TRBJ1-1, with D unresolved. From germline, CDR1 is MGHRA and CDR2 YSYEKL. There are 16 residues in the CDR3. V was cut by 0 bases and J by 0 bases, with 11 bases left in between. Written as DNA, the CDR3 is TGCGCCAGCAGCCAAGATTCTCCATCACTGAACACTGAAGCTTTCTTT. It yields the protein CASSQDSPSLNTEAFF.

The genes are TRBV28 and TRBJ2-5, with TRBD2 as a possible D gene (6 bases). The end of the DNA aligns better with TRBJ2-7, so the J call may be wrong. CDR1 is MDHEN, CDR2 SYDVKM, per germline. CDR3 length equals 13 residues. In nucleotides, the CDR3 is TGTGCCAGCAGCGCCTTGGGGGGCTACGAGCAGTACTTC. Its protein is CASSALGGYEQYF.

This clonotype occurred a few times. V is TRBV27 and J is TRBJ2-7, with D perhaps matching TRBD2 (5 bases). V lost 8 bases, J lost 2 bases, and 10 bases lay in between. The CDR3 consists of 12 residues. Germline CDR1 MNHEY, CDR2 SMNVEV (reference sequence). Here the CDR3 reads CASGSWAYEQYF. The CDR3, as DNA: TGTGCCAGCGGGAGCTGGGCCTACGAGCAGTACTTC.